Shown below are 14 T cell receptor beta chains from a single sample sequenced in a study of cytomegalovirus exposure and HLA in healthy donors. With 60 Vbeta and 13 Jbeta primers, the PCR was carried out. Libraries were prepared by immunoSEQ multiplex PCR; TCRdb keeps only in-frame clonotypes and omits some of them. The sample shows 180,000 or so clones, 80% to 90% of them seen only once. The sequenced sample consisted of PBMCs. These receptors were taken from a woman in her twenties or thirties in good health and CMV-seronegative.

The J gene is TRBJ2-7, the V gene TRBV18; TRBD1 matches 9 bases. Germline CDR1 KGHSH, CDR2 LQKENI. V was pared by 2 bases and J by 4 bases, with 6 bases of the junction left unmatched. This CDR3 has 15 residues. Written as DNA, the CDR3 is TGTGCCAGCTCACCAATTATGGGGACAGGGTACGAGCAGTACTTC. Translation gives CASSPIMGTGYEQYF.

This chain connects TRBV5-1 to TRBJ2-5; D is possibly TRBD2 (6 bases). The DNA end favors TRBJ2-7, so the J call may be wrong. This CDR3 spans 13 amino acids. Germline V gene sequence: CDR1 SGHRS, CDR2 YFSETQ. This CDR3 reads CASSTGTRDEQYF. CDR3 bases: TGCGCCAGCAGCACCGGGACTCGGGACGAGCAGTACTTC.

The chain is built from TRBV5-4 and TRBJ2-7; 10 bases are a match to TRBD1. Germline V gene data show CDR1 as SGHNT and CDR2 as YYREEE (reference sequence). V trimming: 4 bases; J trimming: 3 bases; junction bases outside the gene matches: 4. The length of the CDR3 is 14 residues. The CDR3 loop reads CASSAGDRGYEQYF. Here the CDR3 DNA reads TGTGCCAGCAGCGCCGGGGACAGGGGCTACGAGCAGTACTTC.

The chain links TRBV6-1 to TRBJ2-1; 7 nucleotides match TRBD2. The V gene's germline CDR1 is MNHNS and CDR2 SASEGT. CDR3 length: 12 amino acids. V was clipped by 10 bases and J by 8 bases; unmatched bases: 8. The CDR3 sequence: CATTSPWDEQFF. In nucleotides, the CDR3 is TGTGCCACGACTAGCCCGTGGGATGAGCAGTTCTTC.

This sequence joins TRBV27 and TRBJ1-2; the D is unclear. CDR3 size: 13 residues. Germline V CDR1 and CDR2: MNHEY, SMNVEV (reference sequence). V was trimmed by 2 bases and J by 2 bases, leaving 6 bases between them. The CDR3 DNA sequence: TGTGCCAGCAGTTTAGCCAGAAACTATGGCTACACCTTC. Translating it yields CASSLARNYGYTF.

The V and J genes are TRBV4-2 and TRBJ2-1; TRBD2 is a possible D gene (6 bases). With 1 base removed from V and 6 bases from J, the gap between germline ends came to 16 bases. The CDR3 length is 16 residues. Germline V CDR1 and CDR2: LGHNA, YNFKEQ. CDR3: CASSQVYRRDLNEQFF. CDR3 DNA sequence: TGTGCCAGCAGCCAAGTTTATCGGCGGGACCTCAATGAGCAGTTCTTC.

About this clone: Germline is not matched at one junction end, which may reflect a read error. V and J are TRBV5-4 and TRBJ2-2; perhaps TRBD1 as D (5 bases). The CDR3 loop spans 15 amino acids. Germline V gene data show CDR1 as SGHNT and CDR2 as YYREEE (reference sequence). CDR3 sequence reads: CASSLGPGSNGELFF. As DNA, the CDR3 is TGTGCCAGCAGTTTGGGCCCAGGGTCCAACGGGGAGCTGTTTTTT.

V gene TRBV29-1 combines with J gene TRBJ1-2, with D perhaps TRBD1 (5 bases). The CDR3 runs to 13 residues. Trimming left V 2 bases short and J 3 bases short, with 10 bases between. The germline gives CDR1 SQVTM, CDR2 ANQGSEA. CDR3 loop: CSVEPGHDYGYTF. The CDR3 DNA sequence: TGCAGCGTTGAACCCGGACATGACTATGGCTACACCTTC.

The chain carries TRBV4-1 and TRBJ2-7, with TRBD1 matching over 7 bases. Trimming at V came to 6 bases and at J to 3 bases, leaving 8 bases not matched to a gene. This CDR3 spans 14 amino acids. CDR1 is MGHRA and CDR2 is YSYEKL in the germline V gene. CDR3 amino acids: CASSQPGQLYEQYF. The DNA of the CDR3 is TGCGCCAGCAGTCAACCGGGACAGCTCTACGAGCAGTACTTC.

The chain is built from TRBV4-1 and TRBJ1-3, with D perhaps TRBD1 (5 bases). CDR3 length: 18 amino acids. V shed 0 bases and J shed 6 bases, with 21 bases lying between them. Germline lookup yields CDR1 MGHRA and CDR2 YSYEKL. CDR3 protein: CASSQDWGWTEGVNTIYF. CDR3 in DNA: TGCGCCAGCAGCCAAGATTGGGGCTGGACGGAAGGGGTAAACACCATATATTTT.

J is TRBJ2-2 and V is TRBV28; D ambiguous. V was pared by 10 bases and J by 4 bases, with 19 bases between. Germline CDR1 is MDHEN and CDR2 is SYDVKM. This CDR3 is 15 amino acids long. The CDR3 spells CAIDSGQRATGELFF. CDR3 in DNA: TGTGCCATCGATTCCGGTCAACGAGCCACCGGGGAGCTGTTTTTT. Combining the CDR3 with reference TRBV28 and TRBJ2-2 gives the whole variable domain DVKVTQSSRYLVKRTGEKVFLECVQDMDHENMFWYRQDPGLGLRLIYFSYDVKMKEKGDIPEGYSVSREKKERFSLILESASTNQTSMYLCAIDSGQRATGELFFGEGSRLTVL.

The chain uses TRBV6-6 and TRBJ1-2; maybe TRBD1 (6 bases). Between the trimmed V and J ends, which lost 5 bases and 8 bases, there was a span of 12 bases. Germline-derived CDR1 and CDR2 are MNHNY and SVGAGI (reference sequence). The CDR3 extends over 12 amino acids. The CDR3 reads CASSTLQGGYTF. CDR3 coding DNA: TGTGCCAGCAGTACCTTACAGGGCGGCTACACCTTC.

V gene TRBV7-6 combines with J gene TRBJ2-7; 8 positions agree with TRBD1. V dropped 5 bases and J dropped 5; count of bases not matched to a gene: 5. The CDR3 is 13 amino acids. Germline V gives CDR1 SGHVS, CDR2 FNYEAQ. The CDR3: CASSRTGFHEQYF. CDR3 nucleotide sequence: TGTGCCAGCAGCCGGACAGGGTTCCACGAGCAGTACTTC.

The gene calls are TRBV5-4 and TRBJ1-2; D remains unclear. The CDR3 is made up of 13 amino acids. Trimming pared 7 bases from V and 8 bases from J, leaving 18 bases between. CDR1 is SGHNT, CDR2 YYREEE, per germline (reference sequence). CDR3 coding DNA: TGTGCCAGCCGAGACAACCACCTGGAAGGCTACACCTTC. This encodes CASRDNHLEGYTF.